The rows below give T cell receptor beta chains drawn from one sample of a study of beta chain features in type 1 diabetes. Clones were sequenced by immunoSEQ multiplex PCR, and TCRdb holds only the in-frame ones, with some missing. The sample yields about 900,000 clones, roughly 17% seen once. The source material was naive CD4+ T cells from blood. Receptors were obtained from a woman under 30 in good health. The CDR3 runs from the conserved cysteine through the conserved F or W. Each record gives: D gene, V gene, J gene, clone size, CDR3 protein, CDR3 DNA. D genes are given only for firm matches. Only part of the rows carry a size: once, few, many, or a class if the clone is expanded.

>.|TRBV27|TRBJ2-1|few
CASSFTLGNEQFF
TGTGCCAGCAGCTTTACATTAGGTAATGAGCAGTTCTTC
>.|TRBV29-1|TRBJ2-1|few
CSAVESFNNEQFF
TGCAGCGCCGTCGAAAGTTTTAACAATGAGCAGTTCTTC
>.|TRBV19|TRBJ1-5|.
CASSITGINQPQHF
TGTGCCAGTAGTATAACTGGGATCAATCAGCCCCAGCATTTT
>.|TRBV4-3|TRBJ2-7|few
CASSQDAAGAVVPVQYF
TGCGCCAGCAGCCAAGATGCGGCGGGGGCAGTTGTGCCGGTGCAGTACTTC
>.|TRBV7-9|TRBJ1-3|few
CASGDTGRNTIYF
TGTGCCAGCGGCGACACAGGGAGGAACACCATATATTTT
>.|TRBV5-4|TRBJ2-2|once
CASSSEGSLRAGELFF
TGTGCCAGCAGCTCGGAAGGAAGTCTTAGGGCCGGGGAGCTGTTTTTT
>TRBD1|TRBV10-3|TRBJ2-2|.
CAIRATGTGETGELFF
TGTGCCATCAGGGCAACCGGGACAGGAGAGACCGGGGAGCTGTTTTTT
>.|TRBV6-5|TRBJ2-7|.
CASSPFPGYEQYF
TGTGCCAGCAGTCCATTCCCTGGCTACGAGCAGTACTTC
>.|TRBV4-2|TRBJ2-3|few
CASSQDLGSRATDTQYF
TGTGCCAGCAGCCAAGATTTGGGCAGTAGAGCAACAGATACGCAGTATTTT
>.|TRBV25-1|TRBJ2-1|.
CASGGPVEDEQFF
TGTGCCAGCGGGGGACCCGTTGAGGATGAGCAGTTCTTC
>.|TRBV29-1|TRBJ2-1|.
CSVVSGAYNEQFF
TGCAGCGTTGTATCGGGAGCTTACAATGAGCAGTTCTTC
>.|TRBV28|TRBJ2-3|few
CASRSPLTYTQYF
TGTGCCAGCAGGAGCCCCCTTACGTATACGCAGTATTTT
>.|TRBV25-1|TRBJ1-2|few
CASSEAFVDRHGYTF
TGTGCCAGCAGTGAAGCATTTGTGGACAGACATGGCTACACCTTC
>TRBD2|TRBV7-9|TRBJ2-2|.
CASRLAGVSGNTGELFF
TGTGCCAGCCGGCTAGCGGGAGTCTCGGGGAACACCGGGGAGCTGTTTTTT
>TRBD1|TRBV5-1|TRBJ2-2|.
CASSLAGRQGVTSAVGELFF
TGCGCCAGCAGCTTGGCCGGGAGACAGGGGGTAACTAGCGCCGTAGGGGAGCTGTTTTTT
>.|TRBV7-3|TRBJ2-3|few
CASSPGTSTDTQYF
TGTGCCAGCAGCCCGGGGACTAGCACAGATACGCAGTATTTT
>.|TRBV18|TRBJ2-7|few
CASSPRGGSYEQYF
TGTGCCAGCTCACCGAGGGGCGGCTCCTACGAGCAGTACTTC
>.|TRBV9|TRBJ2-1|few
CASSVTSGRPQFF
TGTGCCAGCAGCGTCACTTCAGGTCGGCCTCAGTTCTTC
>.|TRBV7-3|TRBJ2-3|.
CASSNTGNPGSQYF
TGTGCCAGCAGCAACACCGGGAACCCTGGGTCGCAGTATTTT
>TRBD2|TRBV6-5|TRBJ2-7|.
CASRVAGVSYEQYF
TGTGCCAGCAGAGTAGCGGGAGTGTCGTACGAGCAGTACTTC
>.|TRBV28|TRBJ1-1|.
CASSFAGTGGNTEAFF
TGTGCCAGCAGTTTCGCCGGCACAGGAGGAAACACTGAAGCTTTCTTT
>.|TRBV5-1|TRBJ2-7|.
CASSLVTGTGYEQYF
TGCGCCAGCAGCTTGGTAACAGGGACGGGCTACGAGCAGTACTTC
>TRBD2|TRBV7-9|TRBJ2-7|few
CASSALAGEQYF
TGTGCCAGCAGCGCGCTAGCGGGCGAGCAGTACTTC
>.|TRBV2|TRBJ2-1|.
CASSESRYNEQFF
TGTGCCAGCAGTGAATCTAGATACAATGAGCAGTTCTTC
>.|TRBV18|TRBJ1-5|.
CASSPSQAVSLEF
TGTGCCAGCTCACCATCTCAGGCAGTTTCTTTAGAATTT
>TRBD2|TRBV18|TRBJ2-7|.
CASSPFPLAGGYEQYF
TGTGCCAGCTCACCCTTCCCCCTAGCGGGGGGTTACGAGCAGTACTTC
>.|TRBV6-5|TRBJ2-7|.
CASSYSRYQGYEQYF
TGTGCCAGCAGTTACTCGAGGTACCAGGGGTACGAGCAGTACTTC
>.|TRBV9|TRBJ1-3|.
CASSGGLPGNTIYF
TGTGCCAGCAGCGGGGGACTCCCTGGAAACACCATATATTTT
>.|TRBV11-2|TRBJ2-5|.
CASSTSPGKETQYF
TGTGCCAGCAGCACCTCCCCCGGGAAAGAGACCCAGTACTTC
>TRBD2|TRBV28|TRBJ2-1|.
CASTLLAGVTNEQFF
TGTGCCAGCACCTTACTAGCGGGAGTCACCAATGAGCAGTTCTTC
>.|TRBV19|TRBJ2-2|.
CASSSGTPQGTGELFF
TGTGCCAGTAGTTCCGGGACACCTCAGGGCACCGGGGAGCTGTTTTTT
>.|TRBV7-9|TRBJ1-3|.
CASSLALSSGNTIYF
TGTGCCAGCAGCTTAGCGCTAAGCTCTGGAAACACCATATATTTT
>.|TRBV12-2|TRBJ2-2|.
CASRLVPAGGFPKKPTGELFF
TGTGCAAGTCGCTTAGTCCCAGCGGGAGGTTTCCCGAAAAAGCCCACCGGGGAGCTGTTTTTT
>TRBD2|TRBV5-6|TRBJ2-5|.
CASSPRTSGRRETQYF
TGTGCCAGCAGCCCTAGGACTAGCGGGAGACGAGAGACCCAGTACTTC
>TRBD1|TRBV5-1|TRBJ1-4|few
CASSSGQPNEKLFF
TGCGCCAGCAGCTCGGGACAGCCGAATGAAAAACTGTTTTTT
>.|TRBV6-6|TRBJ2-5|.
CASRLLGTETQYF
TGTGCCAGCAGGCTTCTCGGCACAGAGACCCAGTACTTC
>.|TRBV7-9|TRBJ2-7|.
CASSSDSSYEQYF
TGTGCCAGCAGCTCGGACAGCTCCTACGAGCAGTACTTC
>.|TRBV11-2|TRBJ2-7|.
CASSRLRGYASYEQYF
TGTGCCAGCAGCCGATTAAGGGGTTATGCCTCCTACGAGCAGTACTTC
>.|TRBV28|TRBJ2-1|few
CASSFNLPNNEQFF
TGTGCCAGCAGTTTCAATCTCCCGAACAATGAGCAGTTCTTC
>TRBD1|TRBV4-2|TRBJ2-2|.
CASSQVTGGPPGELFF
TGTGCCAGCAGCCAGGTGACAGGGGGGCCCCCCGGGGAGCTGTTTTTT
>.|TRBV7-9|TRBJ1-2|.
CASSLDEGLGFYGYTF
TGTGCCAGCAGCTTAGACGAGGGGCTGGGGTTCTATGGCTACACCTTC
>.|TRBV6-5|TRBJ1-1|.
CASSLGQHMNTEAFF
TGTGCCAGCAGTCTTGGACAGCACATGAACACTGAAGCTTTCTTT
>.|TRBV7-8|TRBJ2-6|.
CASSRDRSGANVLTF
TGTGCCAGCAGCCGAGACAGGTCTGGGGCCAACGTCCTGACTTTC
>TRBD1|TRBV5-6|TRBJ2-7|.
CASSDTGTGAYEQYF
TGTGCCAGCAGCGATACCGGGACAGGAGCCTACGAGCAGTACTTC
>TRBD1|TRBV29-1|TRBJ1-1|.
CSVVRGENTEAFF
TGCAGCGTTGTCAGGGGGGAGAACACTGAAGCTTTCTTT
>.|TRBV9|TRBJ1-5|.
CASSAEGGLGQPQHF
TGTGCCAGCAGCGCGGAGGGTGGGTTGGGTCAGCCCCAGCATTTT
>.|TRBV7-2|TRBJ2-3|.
CASGVRSSTDTQYF
TGTGCCAGCGGGGTGAGGTCTAGCACAGATACGCAGTATTTT
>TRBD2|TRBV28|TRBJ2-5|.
CASSPIGTSGSLGRGETQHF
TGTGCCAGCAGTCCCATTGGGACTAGCGGGAGTTTGGGCCGTGGGGAGACCCAGCACTTC
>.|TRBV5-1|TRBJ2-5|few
CASSFWGSGREETQYF
TGCGCCAGCAGCTTTTGGGGGAGTGGGCGCGAAGAGACCCAGTACTTC
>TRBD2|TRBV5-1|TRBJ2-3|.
CASSVLLAGKGDTQYF
TGCGCCAGCAGCGTTTTACTAGCGGGGAAGGGGGATACGCAGTATTTT